This entry is about one TCR beta chain. Antigen: not known. Germline CDR1 reads MNHEY; CDR2 reads SMNVEV (reference sequence). CDR3 length: 15 amino acids. Trimming removed 5 bases from V and 2 bases from J, with 12 bases in between. The sample belongs to a study of cytotoxic CD8 clonotypes in ibrutinib-treated CLL. The overall study: Collecting the response samples happened after a median 12 months of treatment, with a range of 6 to 36. Study-level results: The clonality rise at ibrutinib response reflected private clonotype expansion. Clonality went up at the time of ibrutinib response, stayed stable in sustained remission, and later dropped back toward its baseline level at progression.

Some clones are missing from TCRdb's copy, which holds only in-frame ones; the method was immunoSEQ multiplex PCR. The sample yields under 300,000 clones, 60% to 75% seen once. The rearrangement links TRBV27 to TRBJ1-4, with D possibly TRBD1 on 5 matching bases. This specimen was PBMCs, taken after 24 months of ibrutinib treatment. The clonotype comes from a human donor with chronic lymphocytic leukemia. The CDR3 spells CASSGYWGTNEKLFF. CDR3 nucleotide sequence: TGTGCCAGCAGTGGGTACTGGGGCACTAATGAAAAACTGTTTTTT. Full variable domain (remainder filled in from reference TRBV27 and TRBJ1-4): EAQVTQNPRYLITVTGKKLTVTCSQNMNHEYMSWYRQDPGLGLRQIYYSMNVEVTDKGDVPEGYKVSRKEKRNFPLILESPSPNQTSLYFCASSGYWGTNEKLFFGSGTQLSVL.